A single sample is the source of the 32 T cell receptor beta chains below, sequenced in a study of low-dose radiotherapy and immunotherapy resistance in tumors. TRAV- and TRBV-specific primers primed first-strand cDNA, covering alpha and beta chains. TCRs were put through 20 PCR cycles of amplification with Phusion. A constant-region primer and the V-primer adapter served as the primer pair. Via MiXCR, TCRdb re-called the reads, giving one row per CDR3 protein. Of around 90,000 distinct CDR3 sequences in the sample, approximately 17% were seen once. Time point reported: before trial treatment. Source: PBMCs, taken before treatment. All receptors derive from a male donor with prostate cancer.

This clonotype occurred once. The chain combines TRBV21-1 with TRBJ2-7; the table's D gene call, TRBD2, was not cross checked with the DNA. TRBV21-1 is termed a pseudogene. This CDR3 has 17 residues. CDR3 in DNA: TGTGCCAGCAGCAAAGGGTCGCTAGCGGGGATGCCGGGGGAGCAGTACTTC. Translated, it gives CASSKGSLAGMPGEQYF.

CDR3 protein: CASSTQGSTDTQYF. CDR3 DNA sequence: TGTGCCAGCAGCACCCAGGGGAGCACAGATACGCAGTATTTT. The V and J genes are TRBV9 and TRBJ2-3; perhaps TRBD1 as D (6 bases). This CDR3 has 14 amino acids. Germline V lookup: CDR1 SGDLS, CDR2 YYNGEE. V was clipped by 4 bases and J by 0 bases, with 9 bases between them.

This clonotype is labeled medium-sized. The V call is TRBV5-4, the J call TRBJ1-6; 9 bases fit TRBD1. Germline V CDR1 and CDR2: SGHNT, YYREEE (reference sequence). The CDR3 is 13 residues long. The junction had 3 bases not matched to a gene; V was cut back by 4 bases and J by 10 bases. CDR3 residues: CASSRTGDSPLHF. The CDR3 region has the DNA TGTGCCAGCAGCCGGACAGGGGACTCACCCCTCCACTTT.

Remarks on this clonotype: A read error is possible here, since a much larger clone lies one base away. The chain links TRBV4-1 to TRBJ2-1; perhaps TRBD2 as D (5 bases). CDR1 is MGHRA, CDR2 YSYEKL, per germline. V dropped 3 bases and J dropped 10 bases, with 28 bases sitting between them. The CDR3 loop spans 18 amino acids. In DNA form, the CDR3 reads TGCGCCAGCAGCCACCTATGGGGAGACACTTTCGCTTCCTACGAGCAGTTCTTC. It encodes CASSHLWGDTFASYEQFF.

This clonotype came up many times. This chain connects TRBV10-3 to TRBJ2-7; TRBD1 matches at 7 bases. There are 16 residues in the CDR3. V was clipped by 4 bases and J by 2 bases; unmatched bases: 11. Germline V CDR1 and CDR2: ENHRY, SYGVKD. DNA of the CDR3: TGTGCCATCAGTGGAGACTCCGGGACAGCTCCCTACGAGCAGTACTTC. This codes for CAISGDSGTAPYEQYF.

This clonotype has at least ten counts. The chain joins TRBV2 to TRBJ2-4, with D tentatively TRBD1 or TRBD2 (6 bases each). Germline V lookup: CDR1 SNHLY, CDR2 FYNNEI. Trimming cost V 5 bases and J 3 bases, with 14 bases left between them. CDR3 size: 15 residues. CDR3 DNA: TGTGCCAGCAGTCCTCGGGGGCCCGGCAAAAACATTCAGTACTTC. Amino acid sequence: CASSPRGPGKNIQYF.

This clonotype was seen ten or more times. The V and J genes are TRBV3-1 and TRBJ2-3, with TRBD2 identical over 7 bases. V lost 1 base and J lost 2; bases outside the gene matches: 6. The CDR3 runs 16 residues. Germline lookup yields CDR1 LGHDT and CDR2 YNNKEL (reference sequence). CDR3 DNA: TGTGCCAGCAGCCAAGTCCAAACTAGCGCCACAGATACGCAGTATTTT. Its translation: CASSQVQTSATDTQYF.

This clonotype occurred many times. The CDR3 is CSAARASTDTQYF. DNA of the CDR3: TGCAGTGCTGCCAGGGCAAGCACAGATACGCAGTATTTT. The V gene is TRBV20-1, the J gene TRBJ2-3, with D perhaps TRBD1 (5 bases). The ends were cut back, 5 bases at V and 0 bases at J, with 9 bases in the middle. CDR3 size: 13 residues. Per germline, CDR1 DFQATT and CDR2 SNEGSKA (reference sequence).

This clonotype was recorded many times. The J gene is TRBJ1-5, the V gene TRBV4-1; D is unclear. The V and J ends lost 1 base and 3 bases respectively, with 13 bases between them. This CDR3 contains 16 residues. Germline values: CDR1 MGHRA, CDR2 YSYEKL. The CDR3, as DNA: TGCGCCAGCAGCCAAGTCACCAGTCGTTTCAATCAGCCCCAGCATTTT. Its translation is CASSQVTSRFNQPQHF.

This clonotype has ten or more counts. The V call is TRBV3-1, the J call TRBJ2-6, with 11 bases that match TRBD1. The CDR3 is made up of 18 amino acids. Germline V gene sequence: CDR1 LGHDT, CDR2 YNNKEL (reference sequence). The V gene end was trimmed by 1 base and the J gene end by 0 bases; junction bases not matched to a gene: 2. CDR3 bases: TGTGCCAGCAGCCAAGGGACAGGGGGCCCCTCTGGGGCCAACGTCCTGACTTTC. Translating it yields CASSQGTGGPSGANVLTF. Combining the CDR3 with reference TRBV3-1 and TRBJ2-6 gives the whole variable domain DTAVSQTPKYLVTQMGNDKSIKCEQNLGHDTMYWYKQDSKKFLKIMFSYNNKELIINETVPNRFSPKSPDKAHLNLHINSLELGDSAVYFCASSQGTGGPSGANVLTFGAGSRLTVL.

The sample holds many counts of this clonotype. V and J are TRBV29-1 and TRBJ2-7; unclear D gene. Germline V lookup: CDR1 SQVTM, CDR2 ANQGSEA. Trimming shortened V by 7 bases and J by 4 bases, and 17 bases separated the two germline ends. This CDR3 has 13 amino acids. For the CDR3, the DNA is TGCAGCGCTGAGGTTTCAGGAACTTACGAGCAGTACTTC. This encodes CSAEVSGTYEQYF.

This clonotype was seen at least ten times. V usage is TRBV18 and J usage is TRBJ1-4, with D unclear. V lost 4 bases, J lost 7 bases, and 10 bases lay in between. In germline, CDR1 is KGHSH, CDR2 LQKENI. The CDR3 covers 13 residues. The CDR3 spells CASSRGIGEKLFF. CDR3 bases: TGTGCCAGCTCACGTGGAATCGGTGAAAAACTGTTTTTT.

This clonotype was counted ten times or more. For the CDR3, the DNA is TGCGCCAGCAGCTGGGACATAGGTAGCTACGAGCAGTACTTC. Encoded protein: CASSWDIGSYEQYF. The rearrangement joins TRBV5-1 to TRBJ2-7, with D perhaps matching TRBD1 (6 bases). The CDR3 has 14 amino acids. Trimming removed 3 bases at V and 3 bases at J, with 13 bases between. The V gene's germline CDR1 is SGHRS and CDR2 YFSETQ.

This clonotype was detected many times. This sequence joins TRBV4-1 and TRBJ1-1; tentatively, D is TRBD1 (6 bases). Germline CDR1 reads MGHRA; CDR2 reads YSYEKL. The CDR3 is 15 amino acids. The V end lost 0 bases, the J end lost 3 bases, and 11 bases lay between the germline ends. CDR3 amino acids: CASSQDGTLDTEAFF. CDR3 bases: TGCGCCAGCAGCCAAGATGGGACACTCGACACTGAAGCTTTCTTT.

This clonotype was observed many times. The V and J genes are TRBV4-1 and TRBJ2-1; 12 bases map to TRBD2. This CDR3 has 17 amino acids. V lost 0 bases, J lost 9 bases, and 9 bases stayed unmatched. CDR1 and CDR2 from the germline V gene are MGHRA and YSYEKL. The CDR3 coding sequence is TGCGCCAGCAGCCAAGATCAGACTAGCGGGAGTCTTGGTGAGCAGTTCTTC. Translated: CASSQDQTSGSLGEQFF.

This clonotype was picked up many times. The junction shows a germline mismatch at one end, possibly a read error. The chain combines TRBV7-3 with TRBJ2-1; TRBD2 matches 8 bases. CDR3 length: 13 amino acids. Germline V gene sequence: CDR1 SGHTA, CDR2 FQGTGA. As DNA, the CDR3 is TGTGCCAGCAGCCCGCGTGGCGGGGGGCGTACGTACTTC. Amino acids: CASSPRGGGRTYF.

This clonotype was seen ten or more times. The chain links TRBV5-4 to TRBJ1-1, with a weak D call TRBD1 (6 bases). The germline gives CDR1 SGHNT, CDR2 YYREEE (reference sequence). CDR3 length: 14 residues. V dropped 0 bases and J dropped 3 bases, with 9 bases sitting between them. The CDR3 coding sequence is TGTGCCAGCAGCTTGGCACAGGGTTACACTGAAGCTTTCTTT. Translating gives CASSLAQGYTEAFF.

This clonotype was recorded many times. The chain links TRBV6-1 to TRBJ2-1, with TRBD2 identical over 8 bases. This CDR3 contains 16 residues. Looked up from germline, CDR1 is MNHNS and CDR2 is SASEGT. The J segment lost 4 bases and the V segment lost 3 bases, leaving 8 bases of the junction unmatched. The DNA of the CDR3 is TGTGCCAGCAGTGAGATGAGCGGGAGCTTATACAATGAGCAGTTCTTC. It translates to CASSEMSGSLYNEQFF.

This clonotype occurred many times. The chain's CDR3 is CASRRDYEQYF. As DNA, the CDR3 is TGTGCCAGCAGGAGGGATTACGAGCAGTACTTC. This chain links TRBV6-6 with TRBJ2-7, with a weak D call TRBD2 (5 bases). CDR1 is MNHNY and CDR2 is SVGAGI in the germline V gene (reference sequence). V lost 6 bases and J 4 bases, leaving 7 bases between the germline ends. The CDR3 totals 11 residues.

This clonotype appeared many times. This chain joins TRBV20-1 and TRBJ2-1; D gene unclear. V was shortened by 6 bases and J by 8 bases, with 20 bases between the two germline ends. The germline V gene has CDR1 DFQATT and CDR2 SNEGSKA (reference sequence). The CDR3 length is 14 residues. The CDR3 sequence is CSANPPSLGHEQFF. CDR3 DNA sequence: TGCAGTGCGAACCCCCCCAGCCTTGGCCATGAGCAGTTCTTC.

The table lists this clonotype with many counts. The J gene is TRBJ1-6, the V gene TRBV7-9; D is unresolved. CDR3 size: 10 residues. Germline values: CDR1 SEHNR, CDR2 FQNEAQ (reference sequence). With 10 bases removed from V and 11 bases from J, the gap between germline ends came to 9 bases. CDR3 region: CAIGEAPLHF. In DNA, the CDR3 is TGTGCCATCGGGGAGGCACCCCTCCACTTT.

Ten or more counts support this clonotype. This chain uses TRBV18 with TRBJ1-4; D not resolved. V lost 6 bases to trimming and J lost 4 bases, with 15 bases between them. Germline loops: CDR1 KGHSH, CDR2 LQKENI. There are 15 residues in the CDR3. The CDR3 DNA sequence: TGTGCCAGCTCGTCACTCCCGGGCAGTAATGAAAAACTGTTTTTT. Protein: CASSSLPGSNEKLFF.

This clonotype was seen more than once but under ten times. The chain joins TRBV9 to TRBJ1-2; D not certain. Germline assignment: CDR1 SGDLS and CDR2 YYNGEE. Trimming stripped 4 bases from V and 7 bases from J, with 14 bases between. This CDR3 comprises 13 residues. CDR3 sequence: CASSPDLPVGYTF. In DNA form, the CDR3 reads TGTGCCAGCAGCCCAGATCTCCCAGTTGGCTACACCTTC.

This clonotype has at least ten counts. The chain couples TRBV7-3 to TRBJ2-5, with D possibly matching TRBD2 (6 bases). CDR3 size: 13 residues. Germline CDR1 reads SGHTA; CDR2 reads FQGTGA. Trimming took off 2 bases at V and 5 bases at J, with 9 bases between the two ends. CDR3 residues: CASSLGLKETQYF. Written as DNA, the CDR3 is TGTGCCAGCAGCTTAGGACTAAAGGAGACCCAGTACTTC.

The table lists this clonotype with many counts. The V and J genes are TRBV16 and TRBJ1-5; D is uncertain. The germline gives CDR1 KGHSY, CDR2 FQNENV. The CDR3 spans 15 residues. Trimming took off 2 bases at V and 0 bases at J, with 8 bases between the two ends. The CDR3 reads CASSQMRNSNQPQHF. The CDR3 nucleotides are TGTGCCAGCAGCCAAATGAGGAATAGCAATCAGCCCCAGCATTTT.

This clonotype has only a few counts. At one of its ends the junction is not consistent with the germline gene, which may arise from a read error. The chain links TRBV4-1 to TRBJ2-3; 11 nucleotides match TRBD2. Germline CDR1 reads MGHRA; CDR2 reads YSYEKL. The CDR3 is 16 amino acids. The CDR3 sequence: CASSSISGRAIDTQYF. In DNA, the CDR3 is TGTGCCAGCAGCTCTATTAGCGGGAGGGCCATAGATACGCAGTATTTT.

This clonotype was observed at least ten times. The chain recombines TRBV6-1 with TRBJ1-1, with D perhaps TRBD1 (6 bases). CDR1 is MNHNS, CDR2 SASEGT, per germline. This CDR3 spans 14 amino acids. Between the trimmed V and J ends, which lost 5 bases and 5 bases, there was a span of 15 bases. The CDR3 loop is CASSPGGTPTEAFF. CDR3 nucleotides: TGTGCCAGCAGTCCAGGCGGGACACCAACTGAAGCTTTCTTT.

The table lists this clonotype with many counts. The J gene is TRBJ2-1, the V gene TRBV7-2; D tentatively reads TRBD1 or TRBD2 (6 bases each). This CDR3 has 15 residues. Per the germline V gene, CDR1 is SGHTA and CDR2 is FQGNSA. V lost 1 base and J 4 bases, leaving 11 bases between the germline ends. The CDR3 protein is CASSLGKGGYNEQFF. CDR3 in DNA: TGTGCCAGCAGCTTAGGAAAGGGGGGATACAATGAGCAGTTCTTC.

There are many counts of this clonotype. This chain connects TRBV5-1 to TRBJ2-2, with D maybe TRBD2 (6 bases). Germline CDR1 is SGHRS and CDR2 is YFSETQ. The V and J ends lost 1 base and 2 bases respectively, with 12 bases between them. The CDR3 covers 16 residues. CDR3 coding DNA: TGCGCCAGCAGCTTGTCGGCGGGGAGAAACACCGGGGAGCTGTTTTTT. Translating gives CASSLSAGRNTGELFF.

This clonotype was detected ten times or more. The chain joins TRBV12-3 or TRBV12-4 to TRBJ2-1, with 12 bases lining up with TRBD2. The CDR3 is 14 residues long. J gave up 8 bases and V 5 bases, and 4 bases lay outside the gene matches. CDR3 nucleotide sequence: TGTGCCAGCAGTACGACTAGCGGGGGCTATGAGCAGTTCTTC. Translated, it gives CASSTTSGGYEQFF.

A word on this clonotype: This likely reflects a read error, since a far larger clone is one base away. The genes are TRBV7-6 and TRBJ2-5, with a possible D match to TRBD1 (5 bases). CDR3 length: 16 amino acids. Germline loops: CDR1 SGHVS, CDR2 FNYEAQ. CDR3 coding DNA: TGTGTCAGCAGCCAACTCCAAGTAGACAGTCGAGAGACCCAGTACTTC. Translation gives CVSSQLQVDSRETQYF.

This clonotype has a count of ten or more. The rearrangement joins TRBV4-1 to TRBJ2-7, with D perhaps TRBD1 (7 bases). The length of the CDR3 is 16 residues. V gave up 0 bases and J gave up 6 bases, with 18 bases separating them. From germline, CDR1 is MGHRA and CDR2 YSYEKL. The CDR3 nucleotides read TGCGCCAGCAGCCAAGACCCGAGAGGGGGCGGGGTCGAGCAGTACTTC. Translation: CASSQDPRGGGVEQYF.